Below are 23 T cell receptor beta chains sequenced from a single sample in a study of blood T cell repertoires in COVID-19. Profiled with immunoSEQ multiplex PCR; TCRdb holds only in-frame clones, not every one. Altogether 150,000 to 200,000 clones are present, roughly 80% being singletons, with the ten largest covering under 5.5%. The sequenced material came from peripheral blood. The source of these receptors is a woman aged 25-40 years with acute or convalescent COVID-19.

The genes are TRBV19 and TRBJ2-3; TRBD1 matches at 7 bases. V was pared by 4 bases and J by 5 bases, with 9 bases of the junction left unmatched. Germline CDR1 is LNHDA and CDR2 is SQIVND (reference sequence). There are 15 residues in the CDR3. The DNA for the CDR3 is TGTGCCAGTAGTACCCTGACAGGGTGGGGAGATACGCAGTATTTT. Protein product: CASSTLTGWGDTQYF.

The J gene is TRBJ1-3, the V gene TRBV18, with TRBD1 matching over 7 bases. The CDR3 has 17 amino acids. The germline gives CDR1 KGHSH, CDR2 LQKENI. V lost 3 bases to trimming and J lost 6 bases; unmatched junction nucleotides: 14. Written as DNA, the CDR3 is TGTGCCAGCTCACCGGGACAGCGAGTGGGGAAGCTAAACACCATATATTTT. Amino acids: CASSPGQRVGKLNTIYF.

The J gene is TRBJ2-3, the V gene TRBV5-1, with 12 bases identical to TRBD2. The V gene end was trimmed by 4 bases and the J gene end by 2 bases; junction bases not matched to a gene: 2. This CDR3 is 15 amino acids long. Germline lookup yields CDR1 SGHRS and CDR2 YFSETQ. The CDR3 DNA is TGCGCCAGCAGCCCTAGCGGGGGGGACACAGATACGCAGTATTTT. Its translation is CASSPSGGDTDTQYF.

This chain uses TRBV9 with TRBJ2-2; D remains unclear. The CDR3 runs to 15 residues. V was pared by 3 bases and J by 3 bases, with 12 bases between. From germline, CDR1 is SGDLS and CDR2 YYNGEE. The CDR3 sequence: CASSGGIWDTGELFF. DNA of the CDR3: TGTGCCAGCAGCGGAGGCATCTGGGACACCGGGGAGCTGTTTTTT.

This chain links TRBV7-8 with TRBJ1-2, with 7 bases identical to TRBD1. Trimming removed 2 bases from V and 3 bases from J; junction bases left unmatched: 3. The germline V gene has CDR1 SGHVS and CDR2 FQNEAQ. The CDR3 runs 14 residues. The CDR3 reads CASSLNDRDYGYTF. In DNA, the CDR3 is TGTGCCAGCAGCTTAAACGACAGGGACTATGGCTACACCTTC. Supplemented by reference TRBV7-8 and TRBJ1-2, the full variable domain reads GAGVSQSPRYKVAKRGQDVALRCDPISGHVSLFWYQQALGQGPEFLTYFQNEAQLDKSGLPSDRFFAERPEGSVSTLKIQRTQQEDSAVYLCASSLNDRDYGYTFGSGTRLTVV.

This rearrangement joins TRBV6-5 to TRBJ1-4, with unresolved D. This CDR3 has 15 residues. Between the trimmed V and J ends, which lost 6 bases and 2 bases, there was a span of 13 bases. Germline V lookup: CDR1 MNHEY, CDR2 SVGAGI. The CDR3 nucleotides are TGTGCCAGCAGACCCGCAGTAACCACTAATGAAAAACTGTTTTTT. It yields the protein CASRPAVTTNEKLFF.

V and J are TRBV10-2 and TRBJ1-2; D is undetermined. Trimming shortened V by 4 bases and J by 3 bases, and 12 bases separated the two germline ends. Looked up from germline, CDR1 is WSHSY and CDR2 is SAAADI. This CDR3 has 14 amino acids. The CDR3 nucleotides read TGCGCCAGCAGTGTTGACGGGTCGGACTATGGCTACACCTTC. Translating gives CASSVDGSDYGYTF.

The rearrangement joins TRBV7-9 to TRBJ1-1; tentative D call: TRBD1 (5 bases). The germline CDR1 and CDR2 sequences are SEHNR and FQNEAQ (reference sequence). The CDR3 runs to 15 residues. Between the trimmed V and J ends, which lost 6 bases and 0 bases, there was a span of 14 bases. CDR3 nucleotide sequence: TGTGCCAGCAGTCAAGGGCGGGGCCTGAACACTGAAGCTTTCTTT. It yields the protein CASSQGRGLNTEAFF. The complete variable domain, with remaining parts taken from reference TRBV7-9 and TRBJ1-1, reads DTGVSQNPRHKITKRGQNVTFRCDPISEHNRLYWYRQTLGQGPEFLTYFQNEAQLEKSRLLSDRFSAERPKGSFSTLEIQRTEQGDSAMYLCASSQGRGLNTEAFFGQGTRLTVV.

This chain joins TRBV18 and TRBJ2-1; 8 bases agree with TRBD1. Trimming at V came to 5 bases and at J to 1 base, leaving 4 bases not matched to a gene. This CDR3 contains 15 residues. Germline lookup yields CDR1 KGHSH and CDR2 LQKENI. The CDR3 region has the DNA TGTGCCAGCTCAGTCGACAGGGGTTCCTACAATGAGCAGTTCTTC. Protein sequence: CASSVDRGSYNEQFF.

The CDR3 here is CASGNGLTGEKLFF. DNA for the CDR3: TGTGCCAGCGGGAATGGACTAACGGGTGAAAAACTGTTTTTT. The rearrangement uses TRBV2 and TRBJ1-4; no clear D gene. CDR3 length: 14 amino acids. The germline V gene encodes CDR1 SNHLY and CDR2 FYNNEI. V lost 8 bases, J lost 7 bases, and 17 bases lay in between.

The V gene is TRBV19, the J gene TRBJ1-5; 9 nucleotides match TRBD1. CDR3 length equals 15 residues. Trimming cost V 3 bases and J 5 bases; bases outside gene matches: 5. Germline CDR1 reads LNHDA; CDR2 reads SQIVND (reference sequence). CDR3 bases: TGTGCCAGTAGTATCCGGGGACAGGGCGATCAGCCCCAGCATTTT. It translates to CASSIRGQGDQPQHF.

The chain carries TRBV2 and TRBJ2-7; perhaps TRBD1 as D (6 bases). V was cut by 11 bases and J by 0 bases, with 20 bases left in between. Germline V gene lookup returns CDR1 SNHLY and CDR2 FYNNEI. This CDR3 spans 15 amino acids. CDR3 DNA sequence: TGTGCCTCCAGGGGAGTGGCAGGGCGCTCCTACGAGCAGTACTTC. Its protein is CASRGVAGRSYEQYF. The whole variable domain, remainder taken from reference TRBV2 and TRBJ2-7, is EPEVTQTPSHQVTQMGQEVILRCVPISNHLYFYWYRQILGQKVEFLVSFYNNEISEKSEIFDDQFSVERPDGSNFTLKIRSTKLEDSAMYFCASRGVAGRSYEQYFGPGTRLTVT.

The chain links TRBV27 to TRBJ2-2; 8 bases agree with TRBD2. Unmatched junction bases numbered 10, after V lost 6 bases and J lost 7 bases. The CDR3 contains 15 residues. Germline V gene data show CDR1 as MNHEY and CDR2 as SMNVEV (reference sequence). The CDR3 protein is CASSPIGGAGGELFF. The CDR3 DNA sequence: TGTGCCAGCAGCCCCATCGGGGGGGCTGGCGGGGAGCTGTTTTTT.

This rearrangement joins TRBV28 to TRBJ1-1; possibly TRBD1 for D (5 bases). V lost 5 bases and J 7 bases, leaving 14 bases between the germline ends. Germline values: CDR1 MDHEN, CDR2 SYDVKM. The CDR3 spans 13 residues. The CDR3 sequence is CASSLGDFYEAFF. DNA for the CDR3: TGTGCCAGCAGTCTAGGGGACTTTTATGAAGCTTTCTTT.

The rearrangement links TRBV9 to TRBJ2-2, with TRBD1 matching 7 bases. This CDR3 contains 14 residues. Germline CDR1 reads SGDLS; CDR2 reads YYNGEE. V was pared by 5 bases and J by 3 bases, with 4 bases of the junction left unmatched. The CDR3 region is CASRVGTDTGELFF. The CDR3 nucleotides read TGTGCCAGCAGGGTGGGGACAGACACCGGGGAGCTGTTTTTT.

The gene calls are TRBV29-1 and TRBJ2-1; maybe TRBD2 (5 bases). In germline, CDR1 is SQVTM, CDR2 ANQGSEA. The CDR3 is 11 residues long. V was shortened by 6 bases and J by 10 bases, with 13 bases between the two germline ends. CDR3: CSVRGLGEQFF. The DNA of the CDR3 is TGCAGCGTGAGAGGGCTTGGAGAGCAGTTCTTC.

The V gene is TRBV7-2, the J gene TRBJ2-2; 7 bases match TRBD2. Trimming at V came to 10 bases and at J to 7 bases, leaving 18 bases not matched to a gene. Germline V gene data show CDR1 as SGHTA and CDR2 as FQGNSA. CDR3 length: 16 amino acids. The CDR3 loop is CAIPYGGGRGYGELFF. Here the CDR3 DNA reads TGTGCCATCCCTTACGGGGGAGGGCGAGGTTACGGGGAGCTGTTTTTT.

J is TRBJ2-1 and V is TRBV9, with D unresolved. The CDR3 has 17 amino acids. Germline V gene sequence: CDR1 SGDLS, CDR2 YYNGEE. V was clipped by 3 bases and J by 0 bases, with 16 bases between them. The CDR3 loop reads CASSASTFLSSYNEQFF. CDR3 coding DNA: TGTGCCAGCAGCGCATCTACTTTCTTAAGCTCCTACAATGAGCAGTTCTTC.

The CDR3 loop is CASSPPGVDTQYF. CDR3 sequence (DNA): TGTGCCAGCAGCCCCCCAGGGGTAGATACGCAGTATTTT. V is TRBV7-2 and J is TRBJ2-3; tentatively, D is TRBD1 (6 bases). Germline V gene lookup returns CDR1 SGHTA and CDR2 FQGNSA. The CDR3 is made up of 13 amino acids. The V end was cut by 5 bases, the J end by 5 bases, with 11 bases between.

The chain uses TRBV9 and TRBJ2-3; D unresolved. V lost 4 bases to trimming and J lost 1 base, with 7 bases between them. This CDR3 is built from 13 residues. The germline CDR1 and CDR2 sequences are SGDLS and YYNGEE. CDR3 protein: CASSYLRTDTQYF. The DNA for the CDR3 is TGTGCCAGCAGCTATCTTCGCACAGATACGCAGTATTTT.

This clone is a singleton in its sample. The chain couples TRBV4-3 to TRBJ2-3; TRBD2 might be the D (5 bases). This CDR3 has 13 residues. V shed 1 base and J shed 7 bases, with 9 bases lying between them. Per germline, CDR1 LGHNA and CDR2 YSLEER. The CDR3 DNA reads TGCGCCAGCAGCCAAGTGAGACTACATACGCAGTATTTT. Protein product: CASSQVRLHTQYF.

This chain joins TRBV27 and TRBJ2-5; D may be TRBD2 (6 bases). The V end was cut by 5 bases, the J end by 5 bases, with 18 bases between. The germline CDR1 and CDR2 sequences are MNHEY and SMNVEV (reference sequence). The CDR3 covers 15 residues. CDR3 sequence reads: CASSISGFPQETQYF. CDR3 DNA sequence: TGTGCCAGCAGTATAAGCGGGTTCCCTCAGGAGACCCAGTACTTC.

The count of this clone is one. This chain links TRBV7-8 with TRBJ2-1; D is possibly TRBD1 (5 bases). The germline CDR1 and CDR2 sequences are SGHVS and FQNEAQ. Trimming removed 1 base from V and 9 bases from J, with 13 bases in between. The CDR3 extends over 14 amino acids. Written as DNA, the CDR3 is TGTGCCAGCAGCTTAGTTGAGTGGGGCACTGAGCAGTTCTTC. This encodes CASSLVEWGTEQFF.